A selection of T cell receptor beta chains follows, all from one sample in a study of blood T cell repertoires in COVID-19. TCRdb's copy holds only in-frame clones and misses some; the assay was immunoSEQ multiplex PCR. The sample includes fewer than 350,000 clones, roughly nine tenths of them seen just once. The sequencing input was peripheral blood. These receptors came from a woman in her twenties or thirties with COVID-19, enrolled during active disease. The CDR3 runs from the conserved cysteine through the conserved F or W. A D gene is named only where the DNA matches it firmly. Some rows have no size entry. The others give once, few or many, or a class for an expanded clone.

abundance,j_gene,len,d_gene,v_gene,CDR3nt,CDR3aa
once,TRBJ2-2,18,-,TRBV4-1,TGCGCCAGCAGCCAAAAATTTCCGACCGGGGTAGGGACCGGGGAGCTGTTTTTT,CASSQKFPTGVGTGELFF
once,TRBJ1-1,12,-,TRBV29-1,TGCAGCGTGTTACATTCGAACACTGAAGCTTTCTTT,CSVLHSNTEAFF
-,TRBJ2-7,15,-,TRBV7-9,TGTGCCAGCAGCTTAGTCCTAGCAGGTTCCTACGAGCAGTACTTC,CASSLVLAGSYEQYF
-,TRBJ2-7,17,TRBD1,TRBV4-1,TGCGCCAGCAGCCAAGAGCGGCGGGGACAGGGATCTCGTGAGCAGTACTTC,CASSQERRGQGSREQYF
-,TRBJ2-5,16,-,TRBV4-2,TGTGCCAGCAGCCAAGATTTGGCAGGGTTTCGAGAGACCCAGTACTTC,CASSQDLAGFRETQYF
-,TRBJ2-3,15,TRBD2,TRBV29-1,TGCAGCGTTGCCGGAGGCGGGGGGTTCCTGGAGGGGCAGTATTTT,CSVAGGGGFLEGQYF
-,TRBJ1-1,17,-,TRBV19,TGTGCCAGTAGTACAGTGCCAGCAGGGGTAATTAGGACTGAAGCTTTCTTT,CASSTVPAGVIRTEAFF
-,TRBJ2-3,15,-,TRBV5-4,TGTGCCAGCAGCCTTCTAGCATCTCTCAAAGATACGCAGTATTTT,CASSLLASLKDTQYF
-,TRBJ2-7,14,TRBD2,TRBV30,TGTGCCTGTAGCGGGGGACGGGTTCTCTACGAGCAGTACTTC,CACSGGRVLYEQYF
-,TRBJ1-4,17,-,TRBV9,TGTGCCAGCAGCGTATTGACGGAGATCTCAACTAATGAAAAACTGTTTTTT,CASSVLTEISTNEKLFF
-,TRBJ2-1,14,TRBD1,TRBV6-5,TGTGCCAGCACCCGGGACAGGGGCAACAATGAGCAGTTCTTC,CASTRDRGNNEQFF
-,TRBJ1-2,13,TRBD1,TRBV5-4,TGTGCCAGCAGCTCAACAGGGGACTATGGCTACACCTTC,CASSSTGDYGYTF
-,TRBJ2-7,13,-,TRBV13,TGTGCCAGCAGCTTAGGAGAGGCCTACGAGCAGTACTTC,CASSLGEAYEQYF
-,TRBJ1-2,10,TRBD1,TRBV7-9,TGTGCCAGCAGCTGGGGGACAGACACCTTC,CASSWGTDTF
-,TRBJ1-1,15,-,TRBV27,TGTGCCAGCAGTAAGGGACAAATCTTGAACACTGAAGCTTTCTTT,CASSKGQILNTEAFF
-,TRBJ2-5,13,-,TRBV2,TGTGCCAGCAGTGAACAGGGACAAGAGACCCAGTACTTC,CASSEQGQETQYF
-,TRBJ2-2,15,TRBD2,TRBV6-5,TGTGCCAGCACCAACGGGGGGTCGAACACCGGGGAGCTGTTTTTT,CASTNGGSNTGELFF
-,TRBJ2-7,12,TRBD1,TRBV5-1,TGCGCCAGCAGCTCCCAGGGGGCCGAGCAGTACTTC,CASSSQGAEQYF
-,TRBJ2-4,14,TRBD1,TRBV18,TGTGCCAGCTCACCTAGGACAGGGGGGGACATTCAGTACTTC,CASSPRTGGDIQYF
-,TRBJ1-4,15,-,TRBV29-1,TGCAGCATGGATCCCCTAGACAGAAACAATGAAAAACTGTTTTTT,CSMDPLDRNNEKLFF
-,TRBJ1-6,17,TRBD1,TRBV2,TGTGCCAGCAGTGAGTCCAGGGGGATCTGGGATCGTTCACCCCTCCACTTT,CASSESRGIWDRSPLHF
-,TRBJ2-7,12,-,TRBV29-1,TGCAGCGGCGGGACGGCCTCCTACGAGCAGTACTTC,CSGGTASYEQYF
-,TRBJ1-5,15,-,TRBV6-5,TGTGCCAGCAGCCCGGGATTATATAGCAATCAGCCCCAGCATTTT,CASSPGLYSNQPQHF
-,TRBJ2-7,13,TRBD1,TRBV6-4,TGTGCCAGCAGTCCGGGACAGGGTTTCGAGCAGTACTTC,CASSPGQGFEQYF
-,TRBJ2-7,15,-,TRBV4-1,TGCGCCAGCCGCCCCGTCGGACAAAGCTCCTACGAGCAGTACTTC,CASRPVGQSSYEQYF
-,TRBJ1-1,14,-,TRBV19,TGTGCCAGTAGACCTTGGGGCGATCCCACTGAAGCTTTCTTT,CASRPWGDPTEAFF
-,TRBJ2-3,14,-,TRBV19,TGTGCCAGTAGTCGTCGGGGGGCCGCAGATACGCAGTATTTT,CASSRRGAADTQYF
-,TRBJ2-3,15,TRBD2,TRBV3-1/TRBV3-2,TGTGCCAGCAGCCAAGGGGCTAGCGGGGTGGATACGCAGTATTTT,CASSQGASGVDTQYF
-,TRBJ1-4,13,-,TRBV12-3/TRBV12-4,TGTGCCAGCAGTTACCAGGGCGATGAAAAACTGTTTTTT,CASSYQGDEKLFF
many,TRBJ2-7,13,TRBD1,TRBV19,TGTGCCAGTAGTGACAGGGGATCCTACGAGCAGTACTTC,CASSDRGSYEQYF
-,TRBJ2-7,12,-,TRBV3-1/TRBV3-2,TGTGCCAGCAGCCAATTAGCCGGCGAGCAGTACTTC,CASSQLAGEQYF
-,TRBJ2-7,16,-,TRBV6-5,TGTGCCAGCAGTTACTCGGAGGACCCTCGGCCCTACGAGCAGTACTTC,CASSYSEDPRPYEQYF
-,TRBJ1-2,13,-,TRBV11-1,TGTGCCAGCAGCTTCGGGACAAGCTATGGCTACACCTTC,CASSFGTSYGYTF
-,TRBJ2-4,12,-,TRBV28,TGTGCCAGCAGTTTCTCGGAGGTCATTCAGTACTTC,CASSFSEVIQYF
-,TRBJ2-5,14,-,TRBV4-1,TGCGCCAGCAGCCAAGGGGACTGGGCGGGGACCCAGTACTTC,CASSQGDWAGTQYF
-,TRBJ2-3,15,TRBD2,TRBV10-2,TGCGCCAGCAGTGATCTAGCGGGGGTGACAGATACGCAGTATTTT,CASSDLAGVTDTQYF
-,TRBJ2-5,18,TRBD2,TRBV10-3,TGTGCCATCAGTGAGGGGCTAGCGGGGTACTTGTACCAAGAGACCCAGTACTTC,CAISEGLAGYLYQETQYF
-,TRBJ1-6,16,TRBD1,TRBV7-2,TGTGCCAGCAGCCTAAGGGGGGGACAGGGAAATTCACCCCTCCACTTT,CASSLRGGQGNSPLHF
few,TRBJ1-5,14,-,TRBV27,TGTGCCAGCAGTTCAGGGGCAATAATTCAGCCCCAGCATTTT,CASSSGAIIQPQHF
-,TRBJ2-3,15,-,TRBV4-1,TGCGCCAGCAGCCTACAGCTCTCTAGCACAGATACGCAGTATTTT,CASSLQLSSTDTQYF
-,TRBJ2-1,12,-,TRBV18,TGTGCCAGCTCACCCCCGGGTAATGAGCAGTTCTTC,CASSPPGNEQFF
-,TRBJ2-3,17,TRBD2,TRBV6-1,TGTGCCAGCAGTGAAGGAATCGGGACTAGTTATTCAGATACGCAGTATTTT,CASSEGIGTSYSDTQYF
-,TRBJ2-7,16,-,TRBV7-2,TGTGCCAGCAGCCCACTCGTGGGGAGGCCGACGTCCGAGCAGTACTTC,CASSPLVGRPTSEQYF
-,TRBJ2-1,16,TRBD2,TRBV7-6,TGTGCCAGCAGCTTTCTCGGGGGGACCTCCTACAATGAGCAGTTCTTC,CASSFLGGTSYNEQFF
-,TRBJ2-1,19,TRBD2,TRBV11-2,TGTGCCAGCAGCTTTACCGTCCAGAGACTAGCGGGGAGTTACAATGAGCAGTTCTTC,CASSFTVQRLAGSYNEQFF
-,TRBJ2-2,18,TRBD1,TRBV5-1,TGCGCCAGCAGCTTGACCCCATCAGGGGGCGGTCGCACCGGGGAGCTGTTTTTT,CASSLTPSGGGRTGELFF
-,TRBJ2-5,14,-,TRBV5-4,TGTGCCAGCAGCTTGCCCGGGGTTGAGGAGACCCAGTACTTC,CASSLPGVEETQYF
-,TRBJ1-3,15,TRBD1,TRBV5-1,TGCGCCAGCAGCTTGTTCCAGGGGGCTGGAAACACCATATATTTT,CASSLFQGAGNTIYF